This entry is about one T cell receptor (beta chain). This clonotype was picked up a small number of times. The antigen it recognizes is unknown. Nothing much larger sits one base from this clone, and base qualities are not available. These data belong to a study of identical twins (dated by TCRdb to about 2016). For the study in its entirety: To test whether fetal clonotypes persist, this study deep-sequenced TCR alpha and beta repertoires from monozygotic twins, from unrelated adults of various ages, and from cord blood. To rule out contamination, replicate twin experiments were performed at different times with different library preparation protocols.

V is shortened by 0 bases, J by 5 bases, and the region joining them spans 10 bases. The CDR3 sequence holds 13 residues, the cysteine and phenylalanine included. Only the CDR3 portion is preserved as DNA: 39 bases, with reading frame beginning at the first base. Per the germline V gene (reference sequence), DFQATT is the CDR1 and SNEGSKA is the CDR2. Every donor was a healthy Caucasian. The twin cohort consisted of three pairs of female monozygotic twins, all aged about 18 to 29 years. RNA for TCR libraries was isolated from peripheral blood mononuclear cells. The library was made by 5' RACE. Sequencing instrument: Illumina HiSeq 2000. Template switching added a universal primer binding site, and the final cDNA carried a unique molecular identifier that allowed TCR cDNA molecules to be counted accurately. Specific primers in the conserved constant-segment region were used to synthesize first-strand cDNA for the TCR alpha and beta chains. Each cDNA library was double barcoded, with a SMART-Mk sample barcode plus Illumina barcodes, to control for contamination. Two successive PCR steps introduced TruSeq adapter sequences along with Illumina sample barcodes. TCR alpha and beta cDNA libraries were sequenced on the Illumina HiSeq platform with custom primers. The original methods were these. Raw reads were processed with MiGEC to extract unique molecular identifiers, and MiXCR was used to determine CDR3 positions. For each individual, recombination models were inferred using an EM algorithm with the repgenHMM and IGoR tools. The tcR package in R was used for shared clonotype analysis, with sharing normalized by the product of cloneset sizes. Out-of-frame nonproductive sequences were analyzed to study raw recombination free of thymic and clonal selection effects. The public reads were quality trimmed at Q25 with fastp and then assembled into clones with MiXCR by TCRdb, keeping productive beta chains. Under each unique CDR3 protein, matching rows form one entry showing the most common genes and DNA. TCRdb's processing, not the study's, gives the V and J calls here. Across this sample there are 500,000 to 650,000 distinct CDR3 sequences, with about 7.1% seen only once. The ten most abundant clones make up over 1.5% of the sample.

Points the paper makes about the study in general: Compared with coincidental sharing between unrelated individuals, out-of-frame TCR alpha sequences shared between twins showed an excess of sequences with low generation probability. Because the same donors could not be followed over many years, conclusions were based on cross-sectional statistical analysis. In monozygotic twins, recombination models systematically underestimated out-of-frame TCR alpha sharing, but the models matched the sharing seen between unrelated individuals. Excess twin sharing in beta out-of-frame sequences was weaker because fewer shared sequences lowered the signal-to-noise ratio. Fewer insertions were carried by abundant cord blood beta clonotypes; a weaker similar trend was observed in young adult naive repertoires, while no such trend was observed in memory repertoires. Zero-insertion analyses could be partly confounded by invariant T cells such as MAIT and iNKT, though diverse VJ usage argued against such confounding for most clonotypes.

These data also formed part of another study, on yellow fever vaccine responses in identical twins. The second paper states: According to the authors, in identical twins the way T cells responded to vaccination appeared partly convergent and partly personalized. Focusing on identical twins, the study followed the T cell clones that responded to the vaccine, and did so with precision.

Sequenced: PBMCs. This sequence uses TRBV20-1 and TRBJ2-5, with the D gene not confidently named. The TCR was taken from a woman between 18 and 30 years old in good health. The DNA reads TGCAGTGCTAGAGATGGAACGAGTGAGACCCAGTACTTC. Its coded protein is CSARDGTSETQYF.